The clone carrying this T cell receptor (beta chain) has ten or more counts. Germline loops: CDR1 PRHDT, CDR2 FYEKMQ (reference sequence). This CDR3 is 15 amino acids long. V lost 2 bases and J lost 2, with 9 bases in between. No patient had received any treatment before thyroid surgery. MiXCR reprocessed the PCR reads for TCRdb. The repertoire holds about 37,000 clones, with approximately 13% as singletons. The record originates from a study of metastatic and nonmetastatic thyroid tumors. The sequenced sample consisted of blood. This chain links TRBV13 with TRBJ1-4; D is undetermined. The TCR sequence derives from a female donor with papillary thyroid cancer or a benign thyroid nodule (not recorded which). Some clones in this sample may be carry-over from other donors' samples. CDR3 protein: CASSLRVGTNEKLFF. CDR3 nucleotides: TGTGCCAGCAGCTTACGAGTTGGGACTAATGAAAAACTGTTTTTT. The variable domain in full, completed from reference TRBV13 and TRBJ1-4, reads AAGVIQSPRHLIKEKRETATLKCYPIPRHDTVYWYQQGPGQDPQFLISFYEKMQSDKGSIPDRFSAQQFSDYHSELNMSSLELGDSALYFCASSLRVGTNEKLFFGSGTQLSVL.